Given below is one TCR beta chain in context. Its cognate antigen is unknown. These data come from a study of T cells after posttransplantation cyclophosphamide. Study-wide results and limits: After PTCy, TRB diversity resembled that of CNI/methotrexate controls. Donor CD8+ memory clones often dominated recipient blood repertoires at later times.

This table comes from immunoSEQ multiplex PCR, and its TCRdb copy is limited to in-frame clones, with some not included. The repertoire holds about 30,000 clones, with roughly 90% as singletons. Cells defined as naive were viable CD3+CD4+ or CD3+CD8+ and CCR7+CD45RA+CD45RO-CD95-CD27+CD28+. Peripheral blood was collected from the related graft donor on the marrow donation day. Germline V gene sequence: CDR1 LNHDA, CDR2 SQIVND (reference sequence). CDR3 length: 16 amino acids. V was clipped by 4 bases and J by 5 bases; unmatched bases: 5. The sequencing sample was made of naive CD4+ T cells sorted from blood. The chain recombines TRBV19 with TRBJ1-4, with 12 bases that match TRBD1. The source of this sequence is a man aged 25 to 40 in good health and a related stem cell transplant donor. The CDR3 nucleotides read TGTGCCAGTAGTAAGGGACAGGGGGCTCGGAATGAAAAACTGTTTTTT. Protein product: CASSKGQGARNEKLFF. Drawing the rest from reference TRBV19 and TRBJ1-4, the complete variable domain is DGGITQSPKYLFRKEGQNVTLSCEQNLNHDAMYWYRQDPGQGLRLIYYSQIVNDFQKGDIAEGYSVSREKKESFPLTVTSAQKNPTAFYLCASSKGQGARNEKLFFGSGTQLSVL.